The clone carrying this T cell receptor (beta chain) was counted once. The sample is drawn from a study of T cell changes during pregnancy in multiple sclerosis. The assay was immunoSEQ multiplex PCR, and TCRdb's table has in-frame clones only and misses some. The sample shows tens of thousands of clones, approximately 90% of them seen only once. The CDR3 extends over 14 amino acids. The V gene lost 2 bases and the J gene lost 3 bases, with 10 bases spanning the gap. Germline V gives CDR1 ENHRY, CDR2 SYGVKD. Sequencing used CD4+ T cells from peripheral blood mononuclear cells, obtained before pregnancy. This chain joins TRBV10-3 and TRBJ1-2; TRBD1 might be the D (5 bases). This receptor was taken from a female donor with multiple sclerosis, enrolled in a pregnancy study. The DNA of the CDR3 is TGTGCCATCAGTGAGAGACAGTCTCACTATGGCTACACCTTC. Amino acids: CAISERQSHYGYTF.